The next 15 T cell receptor beta chains were all read from a single sample in a study of T-cell memory formation after mild COVID-19. TCRdb itself ran the 5' RACE reads through MiXCR, one entry per CDR3 protein. The repertoire holds about 210,000 distinct CDR3 sequences, with under 12% as singletons. Source material: PBMCs or a T cell subset sorted from them (not recorded which). All receptors come from a man aged 18-30 years who had mild COVID-19 (a few samples of this study predate the infection). Cell type and time point are not known.

This clonotype was found many times. The J gene is TRBJ2-3, the V gene TRBV9; maybe TRBD1 (6 bases). This CDR3 region has 14 residues. V lost 0 bases to trimming and J lost 5 bases, with 10 bases between them. Germline V CDR1 and CDR2: SGDLS, YYNGEE. This CDR3 reads CASSVEQGEDTQYF. The CDR3 DNA reads TGTGCCAGCAGCGTAGAACAGGGAGAAGATACGCAGTATTTT.

This clonotype appeared a few times. The gene calls are TRBV5-1 and TRBJ1-2; tentative D call: TRBD1 (5 bases). Germline lookup yields CDR1 SGHRS and CDR2 YFSETQ. V lost 0 bases and J 0 bases, leaving 9 bases between the germline ends. The CDR3 contains 15 residues. CDR3 protein: CASSLVGGTNYGYTF. DNA of the CDR3: TGCGCCAGCAGCTTGGTGGGGGGAACTAACTATGGCTACACCTTC.

The chain recombines TRBV6-2 or TRBV6-3 with TRBJ2-2; D unclear. The V gene lost 6 bases and the J gene lost 1 base, with 9 bases spanning the gap. Germline values: CDR1 MNHEY, CDR2 SVGEGT. The CDR3 sequence is 14 residues long. The CDR3 DNA sequence: TGTGCCAGCAGCCCCGACTGGAACACCGGGGAGCTGTTTTTT. Its translation is CASSPDWNTGELFF.

This clonotype showed up just a few times. The V gene is TRBV12-3 or TRBV12-4, the J gene TRBJ2-3, with D possibly matching TRBD2 (5 bases). CDR3 size: 13 residues. V lost 8 bases to trimming and J lost 5 bases, with 14 bases between them. CDR3 residues: CASQSLAGDTQYF. The DNA for the CDR3 is TGTGCCAGCCAGTCCCTAGCCGGAGATACGCAGTATTTT.

This clonotype was recorded a few times. The CDR3 here is CASSLELNQPQHF. CDR3 sequence (DNA): TGTGCCAGCAGTTTGGAATTAAATCAGCCCCAGCATTTT. V usage is TRBV12-3 or TRBV12-4 and J usage is TRBJ1-5, with D unresolved. The CDR3 length is 13 residues. The V gene lost 3 bases and the J gene lost 4 bases, with 7 bases spanning the gap.

The gene calls are TRBV7-9 and TRBJ2-5, with a weak D call TRBD2 (5 bases). The ends were cut back, 5 bases at V and 5 bases at J, with 15 bases in the middle. The germline V gene has CDR1 SEHNR and CDR2 FQNEAQ (reference sequence). This CDR3 is built from 14 residues. The CDR3 spells CASSQRRTGETQYF. In DNA, the CDR3 is TGTGCCAGCAGCCAGCGTAGGACGGGGGAGACCCAGTACTTC.

Only a few counts were recorded for this clonotype. This rearrangement joins TRBV4-3 to TRBJ1-1; TRBD1 might be the D (5 bases). Germline V gene lookup returns CDR1 LGHNA and CDR2 YSLEER. Trimming stripped 1 base from V and 1 base from J, with 16 bases between. The CDR3 is made up of 17 amino acids. The CDR3 sequence: CASSQAGWGGRNTEAFF. The CDR3 region has the DNA TGCGCCAGCAGCCAAGCCGGTTGGGGGGGTCGGAACACTGAAGCTTTCTTT.

This clonotype was counted many times. This chain links TRBV12-3 or TRBV12-4 with TRBJ2-7; 8 bases agree with TRBD1. The CDR3 contains 13 residues. V was clipped by 6 bases and J by 4 bases; unmatched bases: 5. As DNA, the CDR3 is TGTGCCAGCAGCCAGACAGGGGTGTACGAGCAGTACGTC. This codes for CASSQTGVYEQYV.

This clonotype was detected ten times or more. The V call is TRBV7-2, the J call TRBJ2-3, with no clear D. Germline assignment: CDR1 SGHTA and CDR2 FQGNSA. V was pared by 3 bases and J by 3 bases, with 7 bases between. CDR3 size: 13 residues. CDR3 loop: CASSFQETDTQYF. Here the CDR3 DNA reads TGTGCCAGCAGCTTCCAGGAGACAGATACGCAGTATTTT.

J is TRBJ2-5 and V is TRBV5-1; D is possibly TRBD1 or TRBD2 (5 bases each). CDR3 size: 14 residues. With 7 bases removed from V and 7 bases from J, the gap between germline ends came to 20 bases. Germline-derived CDR1 and CDR2 are SGHRS and YFSETQ. CDR3 DNA sequence: TGCGCCAGCGGACTCCGGGACGGCAAAGGGACCCAGTACTTC. It encodes CASGLRDGKGTQYF.

This clonotype was counted a few times. V usage is TRBV14 and J usage is TRBJ1-2; D is unclear. Trimming took off 4 bases at V and 3 bases at J, with 15 bases between the two ends. Germline V gene data show CDR1 as SGHDN and CDR2 as FVKESK. The CDR3 runs to 15 residues. CDR3 DNA sequence: TGTGCCAGCAGCCGAAGCCGTCCGGGAGACTATGGCTACACCTTC. Amino acids: CASSRSRPGDYGYTF.

This clonotype has just a few counts. J is TRBJ1-1 and V is TRBV5-1; tentatively, D is TRBD1 (5 bases). V was cut by 2 bases and J by 0 bases, with 14 bases left in between. The CDR3 covers 16 residues. The germline V gene has CDR1 SGHRS and CDR2 YFSETQ. The CDR3 spells CASSLGASSMNTEAFF. CDR3 bases: TGCGCCAGCAGCTTAGGGGCTTCCTCTATGAACACTGAAGCTTTCTTT.

This clonotype was seen a few times. This sequence joins TRBV5-1 and TRBJ1-4; D uncertain. The V end lost 5 bases, the J end lost 0 bases, and 8 bases lay between the germline ends. CDR1 and CDR2 (germline): SGHRS, YFSETQ. This CDR3 is 14 amino acids long. CDR3 sequence: CASRRGATNEKLFF. DNA of the CDR3: TGCGCCAGCAGACGCGGGGCAACTAATGAAAAACTGTTTTTT. The whole variable domain, filled in from reference TRBV5-1 and TRBJ1-4, reads KAGVTQTPRYLIKTRGQQVTLSCSPISGHRSVSWYQQTPGQGLQFLFEYFSETQRNKGNFPGRFSGRQFSNSRSEMNVSTLELGDSALYLCASRRGATNEKLFFGSGTQLSVL.

The chain couples TRBV28 to TRBJ2-6; TRBD2 is a possible D gene (5 bases). Trimming cost V 11 bases and J 4 bases, with 6 bases left between them. This CDR3 region has 11 residues. Germline CDR1 and CDR2: MDHEN and SYDVKM. The CDR3 DNA is TGTGCCGGCGGGGGGGCCAACGTCCTGACTTTC. The encoded protein is CAGGGANVLTF.

The chain employs TRBV6-2 or TRBV6-3 and TRBJ2-3, with 8 bases fitting TRBD2. The CDR3 is made up of 15 amino acids. From germline, CDR1 is MNHEY and CDR2 SVGEGT. Trimming took 6 bases from V and 2 from J; bases not matched to a gene: 7. CDR3 amino acids: CASRYERGNTDTQYF. The DNA of the CDR3 is TGTGCCAGCAGATATGAGCGGGGGAACACAGATACGCAGTATTTT.